This T cell receptor (beta chain) derives from a study of regulatory T cells in long-lasting Graves disease. Libraries of TCR beta came from iRepertoire HTBI primers plus Arm-PCR of CDR3 regions. Via MiXCR, TCRdb re-called the multiplex PCR reads, giving one row per CDR3 protein. There are some 600,000 distinct CDR3 sequences in the sample; about 16% occur only once, and 12% lies in the top ten. Comments on this clonotype: Its antigen is not identified.

Overall study findings and caveats: Gene preferences differed: TRBV28, TRBJ1-2, TRBJ2-5 in persistent cases.

Time point reported: newly diagnosed GD, antithyroid drugs for less than 3 months. PBMCs were the source of the RNA used for TCR sequencing. V lost 1 base and J 6 bases, leaving 10 bases between the germline ends. This CDR3 is built from 13 residues. The germline V gene has CDR1 SGHRS and CDR2 YFSETQ. The sample was also linked to a second study, of T cells in Graves' hyperthyroidism and ophthalmopathy. In that study: Each patient was aged 18 to 65 and had newly diagnosed hyperthyroidism of under 2 months' duration.

The genes are TRBV5-1 and TRBJ1-2, with D unclear. Sequences were derived from peripheral blood mononuclear cells (PBMCs), sampled at new diagnosis, from a patient treated with antithyroid drugs. The clonotype originates from a man between 18 and 35 years old with Graves disease. CDR3 coding DNA: TGCGCCAGCAGCTTGACGCATACGGATGGCTACACCTTC. This codes for CASSLTHTDGYTF.